This TCR beta chain was observed in a study of blood T cell repertoires in COVID-19. Study overall: In each case, the material was cDNA or gDNA derived from T cells, B-cell-depleted T cells, or PBMCs.

Per the original methods: The authors estimated nucleated cell counts from reference gene primer amplification. Measured with immunoSEQ multiplex PCR; TCRdb has only the in-frame clones, and not every one. That table furnishes V, J and clone size, whereas the DNA furnished D and trimming. The data show some 210,000 clones, with approximately 75% seen just once and approximately 8.7% held by the top ten. Trimming left V 5 bases short and J 7 bases short, with 17 bases between. Germline V gives CDR1 SGHTA, CDR2 FQGNSA. This CDR3 has 14 amino acids. Participants' reported clinical history set cohort assignment.

The receptor was derived from a man between 35 and 55 years old who had recovered from COVID-19. The V gene is TRBV7-2, the J gene TRBJ1-1, with a tentative D call TRBD1 (6 bases). The sample comprised PBMCs or T cells enriched from blood (not recorded which). CDR3 in amino acids: CASSLRGLTREAFF. The CDR3 nucleotides are TGTGCCAGCAGCCTCAGGGGTCTAACCCGTGAAGCTTTCTTT.